This TCR beta chain was identified during a study of siplizumab effects on memory and regulatory T cells. On this clone: Its target is not known.

The study, taken as a whole, reports: Roughly 80-96% of proliferating CD4+ or CD8+ clones lacked a naive or memory phenotype that could be assigned. Poor capture below about 10^-5 frequency left most alloreactive clones unmapped to unstimulated subsets. Siplizumab brought about a significant reduction in alloreactive sequences traceable to unstimulated CD4+ memory cells.

Germline V CDR1 and CDR2: MNHEY, SVGAGI. V was shortened by 6 bases and J by 5 bases, with 10 bases between the two germline ends. This CDR3 has 12 residues. Sequenced by immunoSEQ multiplex PCR; TCRdb stores in-frame clones only, minus some. In the table there are about 94,000 clones, 94% of which are singletons. This chain uses TRBV6-5 with TRBJ1-2; D gene unclear. Specimen: non-Treg CD4+ T cells sorted from blood. This receptor was obtained from a human donor in good health. CDR3 in DNA: TGTGCCAGCAGCCCCGGCCGGTATGGCTACACCTTC. Its protein is CASSPGRYGYTF.